These T cell receptor beta chains were read from a single sample in a study of T cell responses to AZD1222 COVID-19 vaccine. Here immunoSEQ multiplex PCR was the method, and the copy in TCRdb shows in-frame clones only, minus some. Among 82,000 or so clones listed, around nine tenths were seen once. The specimen comprised peripheral blood, sampled on day 0 of AZD1222 vaccination. The receptors originated from an adult in good health. The CDR3 runs from the conserved cysteine through the conserved F or W. Fields, in order: D gene, clone size, J gene, V gene, CDR3 DNA, CDR3 protein. A D gene is named only where the DNA matches it firmly. Expanded clones are given a class, and other clones once, few, many or no size at all.

D gene: .
clone size: .
J gene: TRBJ2-1
V gene: TRBV10-3
CDR3 DNA: TGTGCCATCAGTGAGAGTTACGGGGCGGGCAATGAGCAGTTCTTC
CDR3 protein: CAISESYGAGNEQFF

D gene: .
clone size: .
J gene: TRBJ1-3
V gene: TRBV29-1
CDR3 DNA: TGCAGCGTTGACAGGGATTACTCTGGAAACACCATATATTTT
CDR3 protein: CSVDRDYSGNTIYF

D gene: .
clone size: .
J gene: TRBJ2-1
V gene: TRBV3-1/TRBV3-2
CDR3 DNA: TGTGCCAGCAGCCAAGAATCTCTTACCTACAATGAGCAGTTCTTC
CDR3 protein: CASSQESLTYNEQFF

D gene: .
clone size: .
J gene: TRBJ1-1
V gene: TRBV19
CDR3 DNA: TGTGCCAGTAGCGGCAACAGGGAGTCAGCTTTCTTT
CDR3 protein: CASSGNRESAFF

D gene: TRBD1
clone size: .
J gene: TRBJ1-5
V gene: TRBV6-5
CDR3 DNA: TGTGCCAGCTCAACCAGGGGGTACAATCAGCCCCAGCATTTT
CDR3 protein: CASSTRGYNQPQHF

D gene: TRBD1
clone size: .
J gene: TRBJ1-5
V gene: TRBV3-1/TRBV3-2
CDR3 DNA: TGTGCCAGCAGCCAAGACCGGGACAGGGGTAGCAATCAGCCCCAGCATTTT
CDR3 protein: CASSQDRDRGSNQPQHF

D gene: TRBD1
clone size: .
J gene: TRBJ2-1
V gene: TRBV6-4
CDR3 DNA: TGTGCCAGCAGTGGTTATTGGGGACAGTCTTACAATGAGCAGTTCTTC
CDR3 protein: CASSGYWGQSYNEQFF

D gene: .
clone size: .
J gene: TRBJ1-4
V gene: TRBV19
CDR3 DNA: TGTGCCAGTAGTATAGGAAGGGGTGAAAAACTGTTTTTT
CDR3 protein: CASSIGRGEKLFF

D gene: .
clone size: .
J gene: TRBJ2-7
V gene: TRBV19
CDR3 DNA: TGTGCCACCAGTCTGGGCCCCGGCGAGCAGTACTTC
CDR3 protein: CATSLGPGEQYF

D gene: .
clone size: .
J gene: TRBJ2-7
V gene: TRBV27
CDR3 DNA: TGTGCCAGCAGCCCTAGACAGTTCTCCTACGAGCAGTACTTC
CDR3 protein: CASSPRQFSYEQYF

D gene: TRBD1
clone size: .
J gene: TRBJ1-6
V gene: TRBV18
CDR3 DNA: TGTGCCAGCTCCCCGACAGGGATCGATCAGCCCCTCCACTTT
CDR3 protein: CASSPTGIDQPLHF

D gene: .
clone size: .
J gene: TRBJ1-5
V gene: TRBV19
CDR3 DNA: TGTGCCAGTAGTATCCAGTTGGGAGATCAGCCCCAGCATTTT
CDR3 protein: CASSIQLGDQPQHF

D gene: TRBD1
clone size: .
J gene: TRBJ1-1
V gene: TRBV28
CDR3 DNA: TGTGCCAGCAGCCTACCTCCGGGACAGGGGAACACTGAAGCTTTCTTT
CDR3 protein: CASSLPPGQGNTEAFF

D gene: .
clone size: .
J gene: TRBJ1-2
V gene: TRBV28
CDR3 DNA: TGTGCCAGCAGCGACCTCCCGGACGCTACCAGAGCTAACTATGGCTACACCTTC
CDR3 protein: CASSDLPDATRANYGYTF

D gene: .
clone size: .
J gene: TRBJ2-3
V gene: TRBV7-2
CDR3 DNA: TGTGCCAGCAGCTCCACCCGGAGGAGCACAGATACGCAGTATTTT
CDR3 protein: CASSSTRRSTDTQYF

D gene: TRBD1
clone size: .
J gene: TRBJ1-2
V gene: TRBV10-3
CDR3 DNA: TGTGCCATCAGTCGACAGGGAGGGCCATATGGCTACACCTTC
CDR3 protein: CAISRQGGPYGYTF

D gene: .
clone size: few
J gene: TRBJ1-1
V gene: TRBV19
CDR3 DNA: TGTGCCAGTAGTATAGTGACAGGGAACACTGAAGCTTTCTTT
CDR3 protein: CASSIVTGNTEAFF

D gene: TRBD2
clone size: once
J gene: TRBJ2-1
V gene: TRBV7-3
CDR3 DNA: TGTGCCAGCAGCTACGGGACTAGCGGGGCTGAGCAGTTCTTC
CDR3 protein: CASSYGTSGAEQFF

D gene: .
clone size: few
J gene: TRBJ1-5
V gene: TRBV28
CDR3 DNA: TGTGCCAGCAGTTTAACAGTCAGCAATCAGCCCCAGCATTTT
CDR3 protein: CASSLTVSNQPQHF

D gene: .
clone size: .
J gene: TRBJ1-1
V gene: TRBV6-5
CDR3 DNA: TGTGCCAGCCGTCGTTCGCGGGAGGGTGAAGCTTTCTTT
CDR3 protein: CASRRSREGEAFF

D gene: .
clone size: few
J gene: TRBJ2-1
V gene: TRBV19
CDR3 DNA: TGTGCCAGTAGTCTTTCAGGGAAGGGAAGATCCTACAATGAGCAGTTCTTC
CDR3 protein: CASSLSGKGRSYNEQFF

D gene: .
clone size: .
J gene: TRBJ2-5
V gene: TRBV11-2
CDR3 DNA: TGTGCCAGCAGCTACGGGAGCTTGGAGACCCAGTACTTC
CDR3 protein: CASSYGSLETQYF

D gene: TRBD2
clone size: .
J gene: TRBJ2-2
V gene: TRBV6-5
CDR3 DNA: TGTGCCAGCAGTTACTCAACTAGCGGGGGGGCCGGGGAGCTGTTTTTT
CDR3 protein: CASSYSTSGGAGELFF

D gene: .
clone size: .
J gene: TRBJ2-2
V gene: TRBV30
CDR3 DNA: TGTGCCTGGAAAAAGCCAGCGAACACCGGGGAGCTGTTTTTT
CDR3 protein: CAWKKPANTGELFF

D gene: TRBD2
clone size: .
J gene: TRBJ2-5
V gene: TRBV5-4
CDR3 DNA: TGTGCCAGCAGTTTAGCGGGGGCGGTGGAGACCCAGTACTTC
CDR3 protein: CASSLAGAVETQYF

D gene: .
clone size: .
J gene: TRBJ1-6
V gene: TRBV28
CDR3 DNA: TGTGCCAGCAGCCCCCAAAGGGGTAAGGGGGATTCACCCCTCCACTTT
CDR3 protein: CASSPQRGKGDSPLHF

D gene: .
clone size: .
J gene: TRBJ1-5
V gene: TRBV7-2
CDR3 DNA: TGTGCCAGCAGCTTAGAGAGAGTCGGGAATCAGCCCCAGCATTTT
CDR3 protein: CASSLERVGNQPQHF

D gene: .
clone size: .
J gene: TRBJ1-2
V gene: TRBV10-2
CDR3 DNA: TGCGCCAGCAGTGAGTCTGGAAACTATGGCTACACCTTC
CDR3 protein: CASSESGNYGYTF

D gene: .
clone size: once
J gene: TRBJ2-3
V gene: TRBV11-3
CDR3 DNA: TGTGCCAGCAGCTTAGGCGGGGGCGACACAGATACGCAGTATTTT
CDR3 protein: CASSLGGGDTDTQYF

D gene: .
clone size: .
J gene: TRBJ1-5
V gene: TRBV5-1
CDR3 DNA: TGCGCCAGCAGCTTGGATGGAGTAGATCAGCCCCAGCATTTT
CDR3 protein: CASSLDGVDQPQHF

D gene: .
clone size: .
J gene: TRBJ2-6
V gene: TRBV6-5
CDR3 DNA: TGTGCCAGCAGTTACTTGAAGACCTCTGGGGCCAACGTCCTGACTTTC
CDR3 protein: CASSYLKTSGANVLTF

D gene: .
clone size: few
J gene: TRBJ1-1
V gene: TRBV14
CDR3 DNA: TGTGCCAGCAGCAAGCTGGGTACGGGGACTGAAGCTTTCTTT
CDR3 protein: CASSKLGTGTEAFF

D gene: TRBD2
clone size: .
J gene: TRBJ2-4
V gene: TRBV19
CDR3 DNA: TGTGCCAGTAGTATACTGACTAGCGGGGGGAAACGGGCCAAAAACATTCAGTACTTC
CDR3 protein: CASSILTSGGKRAKNIQYF

D gene: .
clone size: .
J gene: TRBJ2-1
V gene: TRBV19
CDR3 DNA: TGTGCCAGTAGTGGTGGGGGCTACAATGAGCAGTTCTTC
CDR3 protein: CASSGGGYNEQFF

D gene: .
clone size: .
J gene: TRBJ1-1
V gene: TRBV2
CDR3 DNA: TGTGCCAGCGGCTTTACAGTCAACACTGAAGCTTTCTTT
CDR3 protein: CASGFTVNTEAFF

D gene: .
clone size: .
J gene: TRBJ1-3
V gene: TRBV4-1
CDR3 DNA: TGCGCCAGCAGCCAAGGCCGGAGCTCTGGAAACACCATATATTTT
CDR3 protein: CASSQGRSSGNTIYF

D gene: TRBD2
clone size: .
J gene: TRBJ2-1
V gene: TRBV5-4
CDR3 DNA: TGTGCCAGCAGCTTGGGGCTAGCGGGGGGGCAGAATGAGCAGTTCTTC
CDR3 protein: CASSLGLAGGQNEQFF

D gene: .
clone size: .
J gene: TRBJ2-7
V gene: TRBV28
CDR3 DNA: TGTGCCAGCACCACCTACTTAAGCTCCTACGAGCAGTACTTC
CDR3 protein: CASTTYLSSYEQYF

D gene: .
clone size: .
J gene: TRBJ1-5
V gene: TRBV28
CDR3 DNA: TGTGCCAGCAGACATTCTCGGGGGATGGGCAATCAGCCCCAGCATTTT
CDR3 protein: CASRHSRGMGNQPQHF

D gene: .
clone size: .
J gene: TRBJ1-1
V gene: TRBV4-3
CDR3 DNA: TGCGCCAGCAGCCAAGATCTGGCTAACACTGAAGCTTTCTTT
CDR3 protein: CASSQDLANTEAFF

D gene: TRBD1
clone size: .
J gene: TRBJ2-1
V gene: TRBV7-2
CDR3 DNA: TGTGCCAGCAGTTCCGGGACAGGGAGATACAATGAGCAGTTCTTC
CDR3 protein: CASSSGTGRYNEQFF

D gene: .
clone size: .
J gene: TRBJ2-4
V gene: TRBV21-1
CDR3 DNA: TGTGCCAGCCGGAGGGGGCCAGCCCTAGCCAAAAACATTCAGTACTTC
CDR3 protein: CASRRGPALAKNIQYF

D gene: .
clone size: few
J gene: TRBJ2-7
V gene: TRBV28
CDR3 DNA: TGTGCCAGCCGGAGTACCTACTCCTACGAGCAGTACTTC
CDR3 protein: CASRSTYSYEQYF

D gene: .
clone size: .
J gene: TRBJ1-3
V gene: TRBV4-1
CDR3 DNA: TGCGCCAGCAGCCTGACAGTGAGCTCTGGAAACACCATATATTTT
CDR3 protein: CASSLTVSSGNTIYF

D gene: .
clone size: .
J gene: TRBJ2-3
V gene: TRBV19
CDR3 DNA: TGTGCCAGTAGTGTGGACTCAACAGATACGCAGTATTTT
CDR3 protein: CASSVDSTDTQYF

D gene: .
clone size: .
J gene: TRBJ1-2
V gene: TRBV5-1
CDR3 DNA: TGCGCCAGCAGCTTGCCGGGTGGTAACTATGGCTACACCTTC
CDR3 protein: CASSLPGGNYGYTF

D gene: .
clone size: .
J gene: TRBJ1-3
V gene: TRBV4-1
CDR3 DNA: TGCGCCAGCAGCCAAGGCGGGGCTGGAAACACCATATATTTT
CDR3 protein: CASSQGGAGNTIYF

D gene: .
clone size: .
J gene: TRBJ1-5
V gene: TRBV18
CDR3 DNA: TGTGCCAGCTCACCACAGGAGGGGGGGCAGGTTCAGCCCCAGCATTTT
CDR3 protein: CASSPQEGGQVQPQHF

D gene: TRBD1
clone size: .
J gene: TRBJ1-2
V gene: TRBV9
CDR3 DNA: TGTGCCAGCAGCGTAGGGGGACAGGGGGCGAGCGTCTATGGCTACACCTTC
CDR3 protein: CASSVGGQGASVYGYTF

D gene: .
clone size: few
J gene: TRBJ1-2
V gene: TRBV28
CDR3 DNA: TGTGCCAGCAGCGGGTATTTCTATGGCTACACCTTC
CDR3 protein: CASSGYFYGYTF

D gene: .
clone size: .
J gene: TRBJ1-1
V gene: TRBV18
CDR3 DNA: TGTGCCAGCTCACCATGGGGGGCGCCGAGGGGAACTGAAGCTTTCTTT
CDR3 protein: CASSPWGAPRGTEAFF

D gene: TRBD1
clone size: .
J gene: TRBJ2-3
V gene: TRBV11-3
CDR3 DNA: TGTGCCAGCAGCGATAGGACAGGCCCAGATACGCAGTATTTT
CDR3 protein: CASSDRTGPDTQYF

D gene: .
clone size: .
J gene: TRBJ2-6
V gene: TRBV4-1
CDR3 DNA: TGCGCCAGCAGCCGAGAAGGAGCTGGGGCCAACGTCCTGACTTTC
CDR3 protein: CASSREGAGANVLTF

D gene: TRBD2
clone size: .
J gene: TRBJ2-5
V gene: TRBV29-1
CDR3 DNA: TGCAGCGTTGAAGGCCAGCGGGGCAAGGTGGAGACCCAGTACTTC
CDR3 protein: CSVEGQRGKVETQYF

D gene: .
clone size: .
J gene: TRBJ2-7
V gene: TRBV3-1/TRBV3-2
CDR3 DNA: TGTGCCAGCAGCCATTACTTAAACTACGAGCAGTACTTC
CDR3 protein: CASSHYLNYEQYF

D gene: TRBD1
clone size: once
J gene: TRBJ1-3
V gene: TRBV28
CDR3 DNA: TGTGCCAGCAGTTCCGACAAAACGACAGGGGGCAATGGAAACACCATATATTTT
CDR3 protein: CASSSDKTTGGNGNTIYF

D gene: .
clone size: once
J gene: TRBJ2-1
V gene: TRBV11-3
CDR3 DNA: TGTGCCAGCAGCGGTCCCGGGGTCAGTCAGTTCTTC
CDR3 protein: CASSGPGVSQFF